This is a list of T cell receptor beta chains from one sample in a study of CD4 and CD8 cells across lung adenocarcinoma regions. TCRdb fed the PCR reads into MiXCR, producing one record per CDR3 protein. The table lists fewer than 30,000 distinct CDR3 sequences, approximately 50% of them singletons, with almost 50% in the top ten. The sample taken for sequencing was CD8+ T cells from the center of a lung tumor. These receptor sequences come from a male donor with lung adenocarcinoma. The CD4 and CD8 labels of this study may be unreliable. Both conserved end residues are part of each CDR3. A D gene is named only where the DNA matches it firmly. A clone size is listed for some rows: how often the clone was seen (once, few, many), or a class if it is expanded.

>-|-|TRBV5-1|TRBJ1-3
TGCGCCAGCAGCTTGGGGACGTTCGGCTCTGGAAACACCATATATTTT
CASSLGTFGSGNTIYF
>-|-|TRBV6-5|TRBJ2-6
TGTGCCAGCAGTTACAGCCAATCTGGGGCCAACGTCCTGACTTTC
CASSYSQSGANVLTF
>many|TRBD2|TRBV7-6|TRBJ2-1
TGTGCCAGCAGCTCAGGACTAGCGGGGGAGCGGCAGTTCTTC
CASSSGLAGERQFF
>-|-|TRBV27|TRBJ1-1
TGTGCCAGCAGTTCTCCCCAGAACACTGAAGCTTTCTTT
CASSSPQNTEAFF
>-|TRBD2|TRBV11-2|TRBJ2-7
TGTGCCAGCAGCTTAGAAGGGGCGGGAGGGTATTCCTACGAGCAGTACTTC
CASSLEGAGGYSYEQYF
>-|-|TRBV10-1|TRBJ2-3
TGCGCCAGCAGCGGGGACTCGGGGCTGGGACACAAAAACATGCAGTATTTC
CASSGDSGLGHKNMQYF
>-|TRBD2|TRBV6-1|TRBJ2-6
TGTGCCAGCAGGCAACTAGCGGGAGGCGCGGGGGCCTACGTGCAGAATTTC
CASRQLAGGAGAYVQNF
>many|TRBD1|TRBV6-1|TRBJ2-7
TGTGCCAGCAGTGAGTGGACAGGGCGGAACGAGCAGTACTTC
CASSEWTGRNEQYF
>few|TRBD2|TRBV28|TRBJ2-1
TGTGCCAGCAGACGCGGGAGGGCGGGTCCCTACAATGAGCAGTTCTTC
CASRRGRAGPYNEQFF
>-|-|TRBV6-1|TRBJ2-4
TGTGCCAGCTGCTCCCCCGGAAACATTCTGAATTTC
CASCSPGNILNF
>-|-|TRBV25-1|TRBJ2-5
-
CASSGAAQGVGSGANVLYF
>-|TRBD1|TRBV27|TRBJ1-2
TGTGCCAGCAGTCTAGACAGGGCGGGTGGTAACTATGGCTACACCTTC
CASSLDRAGGNYGYTF
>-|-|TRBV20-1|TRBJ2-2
TGCAGTGCCAAGGGGTCCGGGGAGCTGTTTTTT
CSAKGSGELFF
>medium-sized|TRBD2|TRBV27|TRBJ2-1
TGTGCCAGCAGTCCTTTCGGGAGGCCCTACAATGAGCAGTTCTTC
CASSPFGRPYNEQFF
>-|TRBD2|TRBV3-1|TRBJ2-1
TGTGCCAGCAGCCAAGGACTAGCGGTAAGCTCCTACAATGAGCAGTTCTTC
CASSQGLAVSSYNEQFF
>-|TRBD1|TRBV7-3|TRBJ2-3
TGTGCCAGCAGCTTAGACAGGGCGGCAGATACGCAGTATTTT
CASSLDRAADTQYF
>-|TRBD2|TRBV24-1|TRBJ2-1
TGTGCCACCTCGGTCCCGGGGGGGAATGAGCAGTTCTTC
CATSVPGGNEQFF
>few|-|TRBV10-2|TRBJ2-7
TGCGCCAGCAGTGAGTCGGGGCAGGGACGGGGCGAGCAGTACTTC
CASSESGQGRGEQYF
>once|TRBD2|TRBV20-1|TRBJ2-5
TGCAGTACTGAGCGGGAGGGAGTCAAAAACATCCAGTACTTC
CSTEREGVKNIQYF
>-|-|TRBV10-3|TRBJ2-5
TGTGCCATCAGTGAGGCCCCCGGGGGCGGTGATGCAGATACCCAGTATTTC
CAISEAPGGGDADTQYF
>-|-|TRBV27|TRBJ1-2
TGTGCCAGCAGTCTTGGGGGAGACTATGGCTACACCTTC
CASSLGGDYGYTF
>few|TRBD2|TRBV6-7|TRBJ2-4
TGTGCCAGCAGTTACTCGAAGGCGGGAGTACGCGAAAACATTCAGTACTTC
CASSYSKAGVRENIQYF
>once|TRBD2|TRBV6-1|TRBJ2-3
TGTGCCAGCAGTGAAGAAGCCCCGGGACTAGCGGGAGAAACGCAGTATTTT
CASSEEAPGLAGETQYF
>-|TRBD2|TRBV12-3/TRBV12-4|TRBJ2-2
TGTGCCAGCAGGACTAGCGTCAACACCGGGGAGCTGTTTTTT
CASRTSVNTGELFF
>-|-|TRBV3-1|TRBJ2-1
TGTGCCAGCAGCCAATACGGGCAAAACAATGAGCAGTTCTTC
CASSQYGQNNEQFF
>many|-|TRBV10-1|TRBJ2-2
TGCGCCAGCACACAGACGGATGGGGTTAACACCGGGGAGCTGTTTTTT
CASTQTDGVNTGELFF
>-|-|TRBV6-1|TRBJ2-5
TGTGCCTGCAGCGGTGTCGGGGGCGGTCACCAAGAGACCCAGTACTTC
CACSGVGGGHQETQYF
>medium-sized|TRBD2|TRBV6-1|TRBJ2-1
TGTGCCAGCAGACCTTCAGCGGGAGCCTACAATGAGCAGTTCTTC
CASRPSAGAYNEQFF
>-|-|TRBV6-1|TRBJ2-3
TGTGCCAGCACCTACCAGGAGGCAGATACGCAGTATTTT
CASTYQEADTQYF
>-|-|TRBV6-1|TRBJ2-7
TGTGCCAGCCGCGAATCGGGGCTGTGGGCCAAAAATACGCAGTACTTC
CASRESGLWAKNTQYF
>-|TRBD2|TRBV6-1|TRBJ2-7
TGTGCCAGCAGTGAATGGGCGGGGGGCTCCTACGAGCAGTACTTC
CASSEWAGGSYEQYF
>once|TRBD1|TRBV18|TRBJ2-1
TGTGCCAGCTCACCAATAGGGGACAGCCAGAGTGAGCAGTTCTTC
CASSPIGDSQSEQFF
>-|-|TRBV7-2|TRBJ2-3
TGTGCCAGCCGCGTAATGCGACTGGGACCCACAGATACGCAGTATTTC
CASRVMRLGPTDTQYF
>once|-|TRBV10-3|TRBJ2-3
TGTGCCCTGGGCGGACAGCCTGTGAGCACAGGGACGCAGTATTTT
CALGGQPVSTGTQYF
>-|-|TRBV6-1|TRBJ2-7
TGTGCCAGCAGTGAGGGGGGCCGACTGGTGCAGTACTTC
CASSEGGRLVQYF
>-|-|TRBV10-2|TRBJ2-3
TGCGCCAGCAGTGAACACGGACTGGGGGGCGAAAACATGCAGTATTTT
CASSEHGLGGENMQYF
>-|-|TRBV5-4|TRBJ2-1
TGTGCCAGCAGCTTTATAGGAGGGGTCAGGGAGCAGTTCTTC
CASSFIGGVREQFF
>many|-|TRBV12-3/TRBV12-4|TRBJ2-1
TGTGCCAGCAGTTTTGGAGGGCTAGCGTACAATGAGCAGTTCTTC
CASSFGGLAYNEQFF
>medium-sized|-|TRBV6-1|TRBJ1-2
TGTGCCAGCAGTGAAGGTCTGGTCTCTAACTATGGCTACACCTTC
CASSEGLVSNYGYTF
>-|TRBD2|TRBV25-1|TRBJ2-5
TGTGCCAGCGGGGGTCGGGGGGGCCATGACCAAGATACCCAGTACTTT
CASGGRGGHDQDTQYF
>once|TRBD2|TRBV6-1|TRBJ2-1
TGTGCCAGCAATCCTAGCGGGAGGGCCTACAATGAGCAGTTCTTC
CASNPSGRAYNEQFF
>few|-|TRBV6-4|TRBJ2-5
TGTGCCAGCAGTCAGACCCAGTACTTC
CASSQTQYF
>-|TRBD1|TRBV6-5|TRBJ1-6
TGTGCCAGCAGTTACACCGGGACAGATAATTCACCCCTCCACTTT
CASSYTGTDNSPLHF
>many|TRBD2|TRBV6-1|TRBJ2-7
TGTGCCAGCAGTGACTTTGGCGGGAGGGCCTACGAGCAGTACTTC
CASSDFGGRAYEQYF
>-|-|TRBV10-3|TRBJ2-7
TGTGCGGGGAGAGGGGCGGGTGAGCAAGAGACGCAGTACTTC
CAGRGAGEQETQYF
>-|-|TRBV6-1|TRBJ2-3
TGTGCCAGCAGAGAGGGGATGGGAGCCAAAAATACGCAGTATTTC
CASREGMGAKNTQYF
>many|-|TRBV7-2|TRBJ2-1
TGTGCCAGCAGCCCCCTGATTGGCTCCTACAATGAGCAGTTCTTC
CASSPLIGSYNEQFF
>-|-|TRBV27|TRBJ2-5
TGTGCCAGGACCCTTGGCGGCCGTGACCCAGATACCCAGTACTTC
CARTLGGRDPDTQYF
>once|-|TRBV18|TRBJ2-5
TGTGCCGCGTCTCGGGGCCGTGACCCAAAAACACAGTACTTC
CAASRGRDPKTQYF
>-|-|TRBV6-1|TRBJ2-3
TGTGCCAGCAGACTAGGACTCGGCACAGATACGCAGTATTTT
CASRLGLGTDTQYF
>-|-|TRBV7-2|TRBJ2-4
TGTGCCAGCAGCTTAGTACTGGGAGCCAAAGATACTCAGTACTTC
CASSLVLGAKDTQYF
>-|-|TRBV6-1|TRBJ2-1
TGTGCCAGTAGTCGTGGAACTGAAATTAGCCAGAATGAGCAGTTCTTC
CASSRGTEISQNEQFF